This T cell receptor (beta chain) was captured by sequencing in a study of blood T cell repertoires in COVID-19. Germline CDR1 reads LNHDA; CDR2 reads SQIVND (reference sequence). V was trimmed by 4 bases and J by 4 bases, leaving 14 bases between them. The CDR3 consists of 14 residues. The repertoire was sequenced with immunoSEQ multiplex PCR; TCRdb's copy has only in-frame clones and lacks some. In the table there are about 240,000 clones, roughly nine tenths of which are singletons. This sequence originates from a man between 60 and 75 years old with acute or convalescent COVID-19. This sequence joins TRBV19 and TRBJ2-7, with D possibly TRBD1 on 6 matching bases. The sample was peripheral blood. The CDR3 sequence: CASSTRDILYEQYF. The CDR3, as DNA: TGTGCCAGTAGTACCCGGGACATCCTATACGAGCAGTACTTC.